One and the same sample provided the 8 T cell receptor beta chains below, sequenced in a study of resident and recirculating memory T cells in vitiligo (dated by TCRdb to the late 2010s). The library came from the immunoSEQ multiplex PCR assay. TCRdb's version of the immuneACCESS table is confined to in-frame rearrangements and falls short of the full clone set. An unresolved V gene accounts for under half of the shortfall where checked; the remainder is of unknown origin. Recorded for this sample are 60,000 to 80,000 clones; 80% to 95% of them occurred a single time. Over 4% of the sample is held by the ten biggest clonotypes. Material for sequencing was blood. Receptor source: a male donor with vitiligo.

The rearrangement joins TRBV4-2 to TRBJ2-5; TRBD1 might be the D (5 bases). Germline lookup yields CDR1 LGHNA and CDR2 YNFKEQ. V lost 0 bases to trimming and J lost 5 bases, with 13 bases between them. The CDR3 is 15 residues long. This CDR3 is CASSQDGQGTETQYF. The CDR3 bases are TGTGCCAGCAGCCAAGACGGTCAGGGTACGGAGACCCAGTACTTC.

The rearrangement links TRBV9 to TRBJ2-5; D is perhaps TRBD2 (6 bases). Germline assignment: CDR1 SGDLS and CDR2 YYNGEE. V was shortened by 5 bases and J by 2 bases, with 16 bases between the two germline ends. CDR3 length: 15 residues. The DNA of the CDR3 is TGTGCCAGCAGTCCCAGTGGGAGGCCGCAAGAGACCCAGTACTTC. Protein sequence: CASSPSGRPQETQYF.

V and J are TRBV18 and TRBJ1-1; 7 bases line up with TRBD1. The germline gives CDR1 KGHSH, CDR2 LQKENI. V lost 3 bases and J lost 3; bases outside the gene matches: 13. CDR3 length equals 17 residues. CDR3 amino acids: CASSPVEGGGRDTEAFF. The CDR3 DNA reads TGTGCCAGCTCACCCGTTGAAGGGGGCGGTAGGGACACTGAAGCTTTCTTT.

The chain combines TRBV19 with TRBJ2-7; 8 bases are a match to TRBD1. Trimming took 4 bases from V and 4 from J; bases not matched to a gene: 3. Germline V gene sequence: CDR1 LNHDA, CDR2 SQIVND (reference sequence). This CDR3 comprises 13 residues. The CDR3 reads CASSTGGGYEQYF. CDR3 nucleotides: TGTGCCAGTAGTACAGGGGGCGGGTACGAGCAGTACTTC.

This sequence joins TRBV4-2 and TRBJ2-7; tentative D call: TRBD1 (6 bases). The CDR3 totals 16 residues. With 0 bases removed from V and 3 bases from J, the gap between germline ends came to 15 bases. Per the germline V gene, CDR1 is LGHNA and CDR2 is YNFKEQ. The CDR3 region is CASSQDRGDRIYEQYF. The CDR3 bases are TGTGCCAGCAGCCAAGACAGGGGCGACAGGATCTACGAGCAGTACTTC.

The V and J genes are TRBV18 and TRBJ1-6; the D is unclear. Trimming took off 6 bases at V and 10 bases at J, with 13 bases between the two ends. This CDR3 comprises 13 residues. Germline CDR1 and CDR2: KGHSH and LQKENI. In nucleotides, the CDR3 is TGTGCCAGCTCTCCCCCTTTGAGCTCACCCCTCCACTTT. Translation gives CASSPPLSSPLHF. Full variable domain (outside the CDR3, taken from reference TRBV18 and TRBJ1-6): NAGVMQNPRHLVRRRGQEARLRCSPMKGHSHVYWYRQLPEEGLKFMVYLQKENIIDESGMPKERFSAEFPKEGPSILRIQQVVRGDSAAYFCASSPPLSSPLHFGNGTRLTVT.

The CDR3, as DNA: TGTGCCAGCAGCCAAGAGGGTGCGGCAGGGGGGTACAATGAGCAGTTCTTC. Amino acid sequence: CASSQEGAAGGYNEQFF. The chain is built from TRBV4-2 and TRBJ2-1, with D perhaps TRBD1 (7 bases). Trimming took off 0 bases at V and 4 bases at J, with 16 bases between the two ends. Germline V gene lookup returns CDR1 LGHNA and CDR2 YNFKEQ. The CDR3 covers 17 residues.

This rearrangement joins TRBV7-2 to TRBJ1-2; 8 bases are a match to TRBD1. This CDR3 is built from 17 residues. Unmatched junction bases numbered 13, after V lost 2 bases and J lost 5 bases. Germline V gene lookup returns CDR1 SGHTA and CDR2 FQGNSA. CDR3 bases: TGTGCCAGCAGCTTAAATCGCGGTCAGGGGGCTTCTTATGGCTACACCTTC. This codes for CASSLNRGQGASYGYTF.